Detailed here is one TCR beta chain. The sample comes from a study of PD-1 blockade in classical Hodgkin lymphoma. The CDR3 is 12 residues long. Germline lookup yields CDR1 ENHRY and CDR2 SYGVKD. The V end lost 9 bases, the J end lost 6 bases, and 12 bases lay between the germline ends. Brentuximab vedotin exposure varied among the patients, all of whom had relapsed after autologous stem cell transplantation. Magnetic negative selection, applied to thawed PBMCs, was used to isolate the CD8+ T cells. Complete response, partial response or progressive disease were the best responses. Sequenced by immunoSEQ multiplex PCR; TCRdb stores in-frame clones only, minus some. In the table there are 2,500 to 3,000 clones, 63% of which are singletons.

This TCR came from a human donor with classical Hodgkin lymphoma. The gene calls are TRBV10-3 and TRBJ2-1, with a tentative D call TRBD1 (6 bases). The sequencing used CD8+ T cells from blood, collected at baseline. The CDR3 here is CAINTGSNEQFF. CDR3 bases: TGTGCCATTAATACAGGGAGCAATGAGCAGTTCTTC.